The 28 T cell receptor beta chains below come from one sample, sequenced in a study of beta chain features in type 1 diabetes. Expressed TCRB transcripts were sequenced because the isolated RNA had all been reverse transcribed beforehand. Clones were read by immunoSEQ multiplex PCR, and TCRdb kept only the in-frame ones, dropping some. The top ten clones hold about 0.05% of a sample with around 240,000 clones, 55% to 70% of them seen once. Sequencing used naive CD4+ T cells from blood. The receptors originated from a man younger than 45 in good health.

The chain links TRBV30 to TRBJ1-5; no clear D gene. In germline, CDR1 is GTSNPN, CDR2 SVGIG (reference sequence). Trimming took off 1 base at V and 2 bases at J, with 6 bases between the two ends. This CDR3 comprises 13 residues. The CDR3 region has the DNA TGTGCCTGGAGTGGGGTCGGCAATCAGCCCCAGCATTTT. Its translation: CAWSGVGNQPQHF.

V usage is TRBV25-1 and J usage is TRBJ1-5; D might be TRBD1 (6 bases). CDR1 is MGHDK and CDR2 is SYGVNS in the germline V gene. The CDR3 length is 14 residues. The germline V and J ends were trimmed by 1 base and 5 bases, with 9 bases remaining between them. CDR3 bases: TGTGCCAGCAGTGAATCCAGGGGCCATCAGCCCCAGCATTTT. Its protein product is CASSESRGHQPQHF.

The chain couples TRBV7-9 to TRBJ2-5; TRBD1 might be the D (6 bases). The germline gives CDR1 SEHNR, CDR2 FQNEAQ (reference sequence). CDR3 length: 11 amino acids. V dropped 0 bases and J dropped 14 bases, with 10 bases sitting between them. The CDR3 region is CASSLAGAQYF. The CDR3 nucleotides read TGTGCCAGCAGCTTAGCGGGGGCGCAATACTTC. Combining the CDR3 with reference TRBV7-9 and TRBJ2-5 gives the whole variable domain DTGVSQNPRHKITKRGQNVTFRCDPISEHNRLYWYRQTLGQGPEFLTYFQNEAQLEKSRLLSDRFSAERPKGSFSTLEIQRTEQGDSAMYLCASSLAGAQYFGPGTRLLVL.

This clone appeared a few times. V usage is TRBV30 and J usage is TRBJ1-2, with 8 nucleotides matching TRBD1. The germline V gene has CDR1 GTSNPN and CDR2 SVGIG (reference sequence). This CDR3 contains 13 residues. Losses at the gene ends were 4 bases for V and 5 bases for J; bases not matched to a gene: 6. The DNA of the CDR3 is TGTGCCTGGACTAGGGGACAGGCGTATGGCTACACCTTC. Translation gives CAWTRGQAYGYTF.

V usage is TRBV29-1 and J usage is TRBJ2-7; 10 bases line up with TRBD1. The germline V gene has CDR1 SQVTM and CDR2 ANQGSEA. The J segment lost 6 bases and the V segment lost 4 bases, leaving 6 bases of the junction unmatched. CDR3 length: 13 amino acids. CDR3 bases: TGCAGCGTTGGGGGACAGGGGATAGTCGAGCAGTACTTC. As protein: CSVGGQGIVEQYF.

The V gene is TRBV7-2, the J gene TRBJ2-3; TRBD1 is a possible D gene (6 bases). The CDR3 consists of 16 residues. V dropped 5 bases and J dropped 1 base, with 16 bases sitting between them. Germline-derived CDR1 and CDR2 are SGHTA and FQGNSA. The DNA for the CDR3 is TGTGCCAGCAGCAGCAGGGGAAATGTTCGCACAGATACGCAGTATTTT. It yields the protein CASSSRGNVRTDTQYF.

J is TRBJ1-1 and V is TRBV15; D remains ambiguous. The ends were cut back, 0 bases at V and 1 base at J, with 9 bases in the middle. Germline CDR1 LNHNV, CDR2 YYDKDF (reference sequence). CDR3 length equals 15 residues. DNA of the CDR3: TGTGCCACCAGCAGAGATTCCCGGGGGAACACTGAAGCTTTCTTT. Its protein product is CATSRDSRGNTEAFF.

The chain is built from TRBV30 and TRBJ2-7; D possibly uses TRBD1 or TRBD2 (6 bases each). Germline lookup yields CDR1 GTSNPN and CDR2 SVGIG (reference sequence). Between the trimmed V and J ends, which lost 4 bases and 2 bases, there was a span of 15 bases. The CDR3 runs to 14 residues. The CDR3 DNA is TGTGCCTGGATGTCCAAGGGGGGTGCCTACGAGCAGTACTTC. It encodes CAWMSKGGAYEQYF.

This clone was seen just once. This chain links TRBV25-1 with TRBJ2-1; perhaps TRBD2 as D (5 bases). Per the germline V gene, CDR1 is MGHDK and CDR2 is SYGVNS. The CDR3 totals 17 residues. V lost 1 base and J lost 0, with 13 bases in between. The CDR3: CASSELALFGSYNEQFF. As DNA, the CDR3 is TGTGCCAGCAGTGAATTAGCGCTTTTTGGCTCCTACAATGAGCAGTTCTTC.

The chain joins TRBV19 to TRBJ2-3; D is ambiguous. The V end was cut by 9 bases, the J end by 2 bases, with 6 bases between. The CDR3 loop spans 11 amino acids. Germline loops: CDR1 LNHDA, CDR2 SQIVND (reference sequence). DNA of the CDR3: TGTGCCAGGAGCGTCACAGATACGCAGTATTTT. Protein product: CARSVTDTQYF.

A few counts support this clone. The identical CDR3 is also encoded by other nucleotide sequences in the sample. This rearrangement joins TRBV30 to TRBJ1-2, with TRBD1 matching 8 bases. This CDR3 region has 14 residues. J was trimmed by 4 bases and V by 3 bases; bases with no gene match: 7. The germline V gene encodes CDR1 GTSNPN and CDR2 SVGIG (reference sequence). CDR3 in amino acids: CAWSAGQGGYGYTF. As DNA, the CDR3 is TGTGCCTGGAGCGCTGGACAGGGAGGCTATGGCTACACCTTC.

The J gene is TRBJ1-4, the V gene TRBV10-2; 10 bases line up with TRBD1. The CDR3 length is 16 residues. J was trimmed by 5 bases and V by 8 bases; bases with no gene match: 11. Looked up from germline, CDR1 is WSHSY and CDR2 is SAAADI. This CDR3 reads CASGNMGQGKNEKLFF. CDR3 bases: TGCGCCAGCGGTAATATGGGACAGGGGAAGAATGAAAAACTGTTTTTT.

CDR3 in amino acids: CASSKTSGRAYEQYF. DNA of the CDR3: TGTGCCAGCAGTAAGACTAGCGGGAGGGCCTACGAGCAGTACTTC. J is TRBJ2-7 and V is TRBV2; 14 bases line up with TRBD2. Losses at the gene ends were 5 bases for V and 2 bases for J; bases not matched to a gene: 2. This CDR3 contains 15 residues. Germline CDR1 and CDR2: SNHLY and FYNNEI. Complete variable domain (other parts from reference TRBV2 and TRBJ2-7): EPEVTQTPSHQVTQMGQEVILRCVPISNHLYFYWYRQILGQKVEFLVSFYNNEISEKSEIFDDQFSVERPDGSNFTLKIRSTKLEDSAMYFCASSKTSGRAYEQYFGPGTRLTVT.

The chain combines TRBV2 with TRBJ2-1; 7 bases line up with TRBD1. The V and J ends lost 8 bases and 3 bases, in that order; junction bases with no gene match: 4. The germline V gene encodes CDR1 SNHLY and CDR2 FYNNEI. The CDR3 is 13 amino acids. CDR3 protein: CASHRDSYNEQFF. The CDR3 DNA reads TGTGCCAGCCATAGGGACAGCTACAATGAGCAGTTCTTC. The whole variable domain, remainder taken from reference TRBV2 and TRBJ2-1, is EPEVTQTPSHQVTQMGQEVILRCVPISNHLYFYWYRQILGQKVEFLVSFYNNEISEKSEIFDDQFSVERPDGSNFTLKIRSTKLEDSAMYFCASHRDSYNEQFFGPGTRLTVL.

The rearrangement uses TRBV7-9 and TRBJ1-3; D remains ambiguous. The germline V and J ends were trimmed by 5 bases and 0 bases, with 2 bases remaining between them. Germline V CDR1 and CDR2: SEHNR, FQNEAQ (reference sequence). The CDR3 contains 12 residues. The CDR3 sequence: CASSPSGNTIYF. CDR3 coding DNA: TGTGCCAGCAGCCCCTCTGGAAACACCATATATTTT.

The chain combines TRBV7-2 with TRBJ2-5; TRBD2 is a possible D gene (5 bases). CDR1 and CDR2 (germline): SGHTA, FQGNSA. The CDR3 is made up of 14 amino acids. V was shortened by 5 bases and J by 7 bases, with 17 bases between the two germline ends. The CDR3 is CASSPKRTPGTQYF. The CDR3 coding sequence is TGTGCCAGCAGCCCGAAAAGGACTCCAGGGACCCAGTACTTC.

The chain recombines TRBV30 with TRBJ2-7; tentatively, D is TRBD1 or TRBD2 (5 bases each). From germline, CDR1 is GTSNPN and CDR2 SVGIG (reference sequence). The CDR3 extends over 13 amino acids. V lost 0 bases, J lost 7 bases, and 13 bases lay in between. The CDR3 coding sequence is TGTGCCTGGAGTGTTTCCGGGACGGGTGAGCAGTACTTC. Translated, it gives CAWSVSGTGEQYF.

The table lists this clone with a few counts. The chain is built from TRBV30 and TRBJ1-2, with D perhaps TRBD1 (6 bases). Germline lookup yields CDR1 GTSNPN and CDR2 SVGIG (reference sequence). V gave up 4 bases and J gave up 8 bases, with 17 bases separating them. The CDR3 is 13 residues long. The CDR3 reads CAWKTQGRGGYTF. Written as DNA, the CDR3 is TGTGCCTGGAAGACACAGGGACGGGGAGGCTACACCTTC.

This clone was counted a few times. The chain couples TRBV4-2 to TRBJ2-6; D perhaps matches TRBD2 (5 bases). CDR3 length: 20 amino acids. Trimming shortened V by 3 bases and J by 2 bases, and 23 bases separated the two germline ends. The germline gives CDR1 LGHNA, CDR2 YNFKEQ. CDR3 DNA: TGTGCCAGCAGCCACACGAGGAGTGGAGCCTCCGGGGCTGGGGCCAACGTCCTGACTTTC. Translation gives CASSHTRSGASGAGANVLTF.

The chain uses TRBV20-1 and TRBJ1-1, with D unresolved. Trimming pared 6 bases from V and 5 bases from J, leaving 10 bases between. CDR3 length: 11 residues. In germline, CDR1 is DFQATT, CDR2 SNEGSKA (reference sequence). CDR3 sequence reads: CSAIGGTEAFF. The CDR3 coding sequence is TGCAGTGCCATTGGCGGAACTGAAGCTTTCTTT.

J is TRBJ2-1 and V is TRBV18; D is possibly TRBD2 (6 bases). Germline CDR1 is KGHSH and CDR2 is LQKENI. This CDR3 has 17 amino acids. V was cut by 3 bases and J by 1 base, with 16 bases left in between. Written as DNA, the CDR3 is TGTGCCAGCTCACCTAACAGCCAGGGACTTTCCTACAATGAGCAGTTCTTC. Its translation: CASSPNSQGLSYNEQFF.

This rearrangement joins TRBV11-2 to TRBJ2-1, with 7 bases matching TRBD1. Germline V CDR1 and CDR2: SGHAT, FQNNGV. This CDR3 has 17 amino acids. Trimming took 1 base from V and 6 from J; bases not matched to a gene: 12. The CDR3 region has the DNA TGTGCCAGCAGCTTAGCCCCACCCCAGGGGGTAGGCAATGAGCAGTTCTTC. This encodes CASSLAPPQGVGNEQFF.

The sample holds a few counts of this clone. The chain is built from TRBV7-9 and TRBJ2-7; 14 positions agree with TRBD2. V lost 5 bases and J lost 5; bases outside the gene matches: 5. Germline V lookup: CDR1 SEHNR, CDR2 FQNEAQ (reference sequence). CDR3 length: 15 amino acids. DNA of the CDR3: TGTGCCAGCAGCCCCAGGACTAGCGGGAGGAACGAGCAGTACTTC. This codes for CASSPRTSGRNEQYF.

This clone was observed a handful of times. This rearrangement joins TRBV29-1 to TRBJ2-7; 8 positions agree with TRBD1. J lost 1 base, V lost 6 bases, and 8 bases had no gene match. Germline-derived CDR1 and CDR2 are SQVTM and ANQGSEA. This CDR3 is 14 amino acids long. The chain's CDR3 is CSVMDRARSYEQYF. The CDR3 region has the DNA TGCAGCGTCATGGACAGGGCTCGTTCCTACGAGCAGTACTTC.

The chain uses TRBV9 and TRBJ2-7; the D call may be TRBD1 or TRBD2 (6 bases each). Germline CDR1 is SGDLS and CDR2 is YYNGEE. Trimming removed 4 bases at V and 5 bases at J, with 19 bases between. The CDR3 is 15 residues long. In DNA form, the CDR3 reads TGTGCCAGCAGCCCCCCCGGGTGGGGGGCGGACGAGCAGTACTTC. The encoded protein is CASSPPGWGADEQYF. Full variable domain (remainder filled in from reference TRBV9 and TRBJ2-7): DSGVTQTPKHLITATGQRVTLRCSPRSGDLSVYWYQQSLDQGLQFLIQYYNGEERAKGNILERFSAQQFPDLHSELNLSSLELGDSALYFCASSPPGWGADEQYFGPGTRLTVT.

This rearrangement joins TRBV30 to TRBJ2-5; TRBD1 is a possible D gene (5 bases). Germline-derived CDR1 and CDR2 are GTSNPN and SVGIG (reference sequence). V lost 7 bases and J lost 1, with 13 bases in between. The CDR3 covers 13 residues. Written as DNA, the CDR3 is TGTGCCTTCGCCCCAGACAGCCAAGAGACCCAGTACTTC. Translation gives CAFAPDSQETQYF.

CDR3 sequence reads: CASSVDPGPEAFF. CDR3 sequence (DNA): TGTGCCAGCAGCGTAGACCCAGGGCCTGAAGCTTTCTTT. The chain joins TRBV9 to TRBJ1-1, with TRBD1 as a possible D gene (5 bases). CDR1 is SGDLS, CDR2 YYNGEE, per germline. The CDR3 extends over 13 amino acids. V dropped 0 bases and J dropped 6 bases, with 9 bases sitting between them.

This clone was observed a handful of times. The chain uses TRBV10-2 and TRBJ2-1, with 11 bases matching TRBD2. The CDR3 length is 16 residues. Germline V CDR1 and CDR2: WSHSY, SAAADI. Trimming removed 8 bases from V and 6 bases from J; junction bases left unmatched: 12. CDR3 DNA sequence: TGCGCCAGCGGGTGGGGACTAGCGGAGGGACGCAATGAGCAGTTCTTC. This translates into CASGWGLAEGRNEQFF.